One sample yielded the 25 T cell receptor beta chains listed below, sequenced in a study of human T cells and chemical hapten exposure listed by TCRdb under 2021. Library preparation was by RACE. Sequencing was performed on a NextSeq 500. TCRdb cleaned the public reads at Q25 with fastp, built clones with MiXCR and kept in-frame beta chains. Entries are consolidated by CDR3 protein sequence, retaining the most common genes and DNA. This sample comprises about 130,000 distinct CDR3 sequences, approximately 10% of them detected only once. The top ten hold under 2% of the sample. Read against the paper, the sample's time point label means: healthy volunteer bleed at 2 weeks. Total RNA was extracted from unfractionated whole blood that had been collected in Tempus Blood RNA tubes. The sequenced material came from whole blood. The receptors stem from a male donor in good health. Some clones in this sample may be carry-over from other donors' samples.

This clonotype was seen many times. This chain links TRBV6-4 with TRBJ2-2; D is unresolved. V was trimmed by 4 bases and J by 5 bases, leaving 8 bases between them. Germline V gives CDR1 MRHNA, CDR2 SNTAGT. The length of the CDR3 is 13 residues. The DNA of the CDR3 is TGTGCCAGCAGTGCCACGGAGACCGGGGAGCTGTTTTTT. This translates into CASSATETGELFF.

This clonotype was seen once. The rearrangement links TRBV5-1 to TRBJ2-3; no definite D call. Deletions cut 4 bases from V and 0 bases from J, with 9 bases between. CDR1 is SGHRS and CDR2 is YFSETQ in the germline V gene. The CDR3 runs 14 residues. The CDR3, as DNA: TGCGCCAGCAGCCCGATGACTAGCACAGATACGCAGTATTTT. Translation: CASSPMTSTDTQYF.

This clonotype has at least ten counts. The rearrangement joins TRBV6-5 to TRBJ1-2; no reliable D call. Trimming pared 2 bases from V and 1 base from J, leaving 14 bases between. The CDR3 loop spans 16 amino acids. Germline CDR1 and CDR2: MNHEY and SVGAGI. CDR3 DNA: TGTGCCAGCAGTTACGATCCTGCGGTTTTTAACTATGGCTACACCTTC. It codes for CASSYDPAVFNYGYTF.

This clonotype turned up a few times. J is TRBJ2-1 and V is TRBV3-1; tentative D call: TRBD1 (6 bases). The CDR3 runs to 13 residues. Germline V gene lookup returns CDR1 LGHDT and CDR2 YNNKEL (reference sequence). The V end lost 3 bases, the J end lost 10 bases, and 13 bases lay between the germline ends. CDR3 DNA: TGTGCCAGCAGCCAGGAAACAGGGATCGAGCAGTTCTTC. Amino acid sequence: CASSQETGIEQFF.

V gene TRBV2 combines with J gene TRBJ1-5; 10 positions agree with TRBD1. The germline gives CDR1 SNHLY, CDR2 FYNNEI. The CDR3 has 15 amino acids. J lost 6 bases, V lost 0 bases, and 2 bases had no gene match. CDR3 loop: CASSEAGTGAQPQHF. The CDR3 nucleotides read TGTGCCAGCAGTGAAGCCGGGACAGGGGCTCAGCCCCAGCATTTT.

The sample holds a few counts of this clonotype. The chain links TRBV10-3 to TRBJ2-3, with D possibly being TRBD2 (5 bases). Germline CDR1 and CDR2: ENHRY and SYGVKD. Trimming pared 4 bases from V and 0 bases from J, leaving 8 bases between. CDR3 length: 14 amino acids. The CDR3 bases are TGTGCCATCAGTGGGCTAGCCAGCACAGATACGCAGTATTTT. Translating gives CAISGLASTDTQYF.

This clonotype was picked up many times. The DNA of the CDR3 is TGTGCCAGCCGGCAGACGAACACTGAAGCTTTCTTT. Amino acids: CASRQTNTEAFF. This chain connects TRBV7-9 to TRBJ1-1; D call uncertain. The V end lost 8 bases, the J end lost 1 base, and 8 bases lay between the germline ends. The germline CDR1 and CDR2 sequences are SEHNR and FQNEAQ (reference sequence). The CDR3 is made up of 12 amino acids.

This clonotype was detected only a few times. This sequence joins TRBV4-3 and TRBJ2-6; 8 bases fit TRBD1. This CDR3 has 19 amino acids. The germline V gene encodes CDR1 LGHNA and CDR2 YSLEER. The junction had 8 bases not matched to a gene; V was cut back by 1 base and J by 0 bases. CDR3 loop: CASSQAPGQGLSGANVLTF. Here the CDR3 DNA reads TGCGCCAGCAGCCAAGCCCCAGGACAGGGACTCTCTGGGGCCAACGTCCTGACTTTC.

This chain joins TRBV6-5 and TRBJ1-1; D uncertain. Germline values: CDR1 MNHEY, CDR2 SVGAGI. V lost 0 bases and J lost 7, with 9 bases in between. The CDR3 spans 13 residues. CDR3: CASSYSIGSEAFF. As DNA, the CDR3 is TGTGCCAGCAGTTACTCGATTGGCAGTGAAGCTTTCTTT.

The V and J genes are TRBV6-1 and TRBJ2-2; tentative D call: TRBD2 (6 bases). The germline V and J ends were trimmed by 1 base and 6 bases, with 9 bases remaining between them. Germline V gene lookup returns CDR1 MNHNS and CDR2 SASEGT. The length of the CDR3 is 14 residues. CDR3 sequence reads: CASSEGGTPGELFF. Written as DNA, the CDR3 is TGTGCCAGCAGTGAAGGGGGGACTCCCGGGGAGCTGTTTTTT.

This chain uses TRBV5-1 with TRBJ2-3; 9 positions match TRBD2. Trimming removed 6 bases from V and 5 bases from J; junction bases left unmatched: 4. Germline V gene lookup returns CDR1 SGHRS and CDR2 YFSETQ. The CDR3 loop spans 13 amino acids. The CDR3, as DNA: TGCGCCAGCAAGAGAGCGGGAGGAGATACGCAGTATTTT. Its translation: CASKRAGGDTQYF.

This clonotype was recorded at least ten times. The genes are TRBV12-3 or TRBV12-4 and TRBJ1-4; 9 nucleotides line up with TRBD1. There are 14 residues in the CDR3. The V and J ends lost 5 bases and 7 bases, in that order; junction bases with no gene match: 5. This chain's CDR3 is CASSDDRGGEKLFF. The CDR3 bases are TGTGCCAGCAGTGATGACAGGGGGGGTGAAAAACTGTTTTTT.

A few counts support this clonotype. This sequence joins TRBV6-5 and TRBJ2-7; D assignment may be TRBD1 or TRBD2 (6 bases each). This CDR3 is 13 amino acids long. Germline values: CDR1 MNHEY, CDR2 SVGAGI. Between the trimmed V and J ends, which lost 8 bases and 4 bases, there was a span of 15 bases. The CDR3 nucleotides read TGTGCCAGCCAAAGACAGGAGGGTTACGAGCAGTACTTC. Translating gives CASQRQEGYEQYF.

This clonotype was seen a handful of times. V is TRBV4-3 and J is TRBJ1-6; D gene uncertain. This CDR3 is built from 15 residues. The V gene lost 0 bases and the J gene lost 6 bases, with 9 bases spanning the gap. Germline CDR1 and CDR2: LGHNA and YSLEER. The CDR3 region is CASSQDGRINSPLHF. The CDR3 nucleotides are TGCGCCAGCAGCCAAGATGGGCGGATTAATTCACCCCTCCACTTT.

This clonotype was seen a handful of times. V usage is TRBV14 and J usage is TRBJ1-1, with D hard to call. V was clipped by 0 bases and J by 1 base, with 12 bases between them. The CDR3 spans 16 residues. Germline assignment: CDR1 SGHDN and CDR2 FVKESK. CDR3 region: CASSQDVVGKNTEAFF. CDR3 nucleotides: TGTGCCAGCAGCCAAGATGTGGTAGGGAAGAACACTGAAGCTTTCTTT.

The chain couples TRBV12-3 or TRBV12-4 to TRBJ1-1; D not resolved. V shed 7 bases and J shed 3 bases, with 12 bases lying between them. The CDR3 extends over 13 amino acids. The CDR3: CASKIMRDTEAFF. For the CDR3, the DNA is TGTGCCAGCAAAATCATGAGGGACACTGAAGCTTTCTTT.

This chain uses TRBV20-1 with TRBJ2-7, with a weak D call TRBD1 (6 bases). CDR3 length: 15 amino acids. CDR1 is DFQATT, CDR2 SNEGSKA, per germline (reference sequence). Trimming left V 3 bases short and J 1 base short, with 16 bases between. The CDR3 region is CSASLALDRSYEQYF. CDR3 DNA sequence: TGCAGTGCTAGCTTAGCCTTGGACAGATCCTACGAGCAGTACTTC.

This clonotype was recorded a few times. This rearrangement joins TRBV30 to TRBJ1-2; D is uncertain. The CDR3 consists of 14 residues. CDR1 and CDR2 from the germline V gene are GTSNPN and SVGIG (reference sequence). Trimming shortened V by 2 bases and J by 4 bases, and 14 bases separated the two germline ends. The CDR3 region is CAWSRVGRIYGYTF. The CDR3, as DNA: TGTGCCTGGAGTAGGGTGGGCCGGATCTATGGCTACACCTTC.

The rearrangement uses TRBV15 and TRBJ1-2; D is ambiguous. V was clipped by 0 bases and J by 6 bases, with 11 bases between them. This CDR3 is 14 amino acids long. Germline-derived CDR1 and CDR2 are LNHNV and YYDKDF (reference sequence). The CDR3 protein is CATSRDRIGDGYTF. In DNA, the CDR3 is TGTGCCACCAGCAGAGATCGGATTGGGGATGGCTACACCTTC.

The chain employs TRBV10-2 and TRBJ1-2; a possible D gene is TRBD1 (5 bases). Germline CDR1 is WSHSY and CDR2 is SAAADI. Trimming left V 4 bases short and J 2 bases short, with 11 bases between. The CDR3 length is 14 residues. CDR3 coding DNA: TGCGCCAGCAGTGCCTATGAGGGGAACTATGGCTACACCTTC. Its translation: CASSAYEGNYGYTF.

In this sample, this clonotype turned up a few times. V is TRBV3-1 and J is TRBJ2-5; 10 bases are a match to TRBD1. This CDR3 is 16 amino acids long. Losses at the gene ends were 6 bases for V and 1 base for J; bases not matched to a gene: 8. Germline values: CDR1 LGHDT, CDR2 YNNKEL (reference sequence). CDR3: CASSLSGTGVQETQYF. In DNA, the CDR3 is TGTGCCAGCAGTCTATCCGGGACAGGGGTCCAAGAGACCCAGTACTTC.

The gene calls are TRBV13 and TRBJ2-1, with 13 bases fitting TRBD2. CDR1 PRHDT and CDR2 FYEKMQ come from the germline V gene (reference sequence). CDR3 size: 18 residues. Losses at the gene ends were 5 bases for V and 2 bases for J; bases not matched to a gene: 9. The CDR3 DNA reads as TGTGCCAGCAGCCGCGGGACTAGCGGGATTGGGGCCTACAATGAGCAGTTCTTC. Amino acids: CASSRGTSGIGAYNEQFF.

The V and J genes are TRBV10-3 and TRBJ2-3; 10 positions match TRBD1. CDR1 ENHRY and CDR2 SYGVKD come from the germline V gene. The CDR3 covers 15 residues. Trimming took 0 bases from V and 6 from J; bases not matched to a gene: 3. The CDR3 DNA sequence: TGTGCCATCAGTGAGTCGGGGGACAGGGGTGATACGCAGTATTTT. It translates to CAISESGDRGDTQYF.

As for this clonotype: This may be a read error, as it is one base from a much larger clone. The rearrangement links TRBV20-1 to TRBJ2-5; D is possibly TRBD2 (5 bases). CDR1 and CDR2 from the germline V gene are DFQATT and SNEGSKA (reference sequence). The CDR3 has 14 residues. CDR3 in amino acids: CIARSGLNQETQYF. The DNA of the CDR3 is TGCATTGCTAGGAGTGGACTGAACCAAGAGACCCAGTACTTC.

This clonotype was seen only a few times. The V call is TRBV13, the J call TRBJ2-1, with TRBD2 as a possible D gene (6 bases). V lost 5 bases to trimming and J lost 6 bases, with 17 bases between them. CDR3 length: 15 residues. The V gene's germline CDR1 is PRHDT and CDR2 FYEKMQ (reference sequence). The CDR3 DNA reads as TGTGCCAGCAGCCCCTCAGGGCGGGGAACCAATGAGCAGTTCTTC. Protein: CASSPSGRGTNEQFF. The full variable domain, in which reference TRBV13 and TRBJ2-1 provide the parts outside the CDR3, is AAGVIQSPRHLIKEKRETATLKCYPIPRHDTVYWYQQGPGQDPQFLISFYEKMQSDKGSIPDRFSAQQFSDYHSELNMSSLELGDSALYFCASSPSGRGTNEQFFGPGTRLTVL.